The 13 T cell receptor beta chains reported below all come from one sample, sequenced in a study of T cells after yellow fever vaccination (dated by TCRdb to about 2019). The library was generated by 5' RACE. Instrument on record: Illumina NovaSeq 6000. TCRdb handled the public reads itself, with Q25 trimming in fastp and clone calling in MiXCR, and kept productive beta chains. Rows are combined by CDR3 protein, so each entry shows the most common genes and DNA. The table for this sample lists hundreds of thousands of distinct CDR3 sequences; around 13% of them were counted only once. 2.5% to 4% of the sample belongs to the ten largest clones. Reading the label with the study, this specimen's treatment or condition is: live attenuated yellow fever vaccine strain. The material sequenced was CD4+ T cells sorted from PBMCs, taken 15 days after the yellow fever booster vaccination. The receptor set was obtained from a man younger than 35 who received the YFV17D yellow fever vaccine.

This clonotype was found a few times. The chain joins TRBV6-6 to TRBJ1-5; weak D call: TRBD1 (6 bases). V gave up 6 bases and J gave up 3 bases, with 15 bases separating them. Germline V gene data show CDR1 as MNHNY and CDR2 as SVGAGI (reference sequence). The CDR3 consists of 15 residues. The CDR3 region has the DNA TGTGCCAGCAGCCCAATCACAGGGACCAATCAGCCCCAGCATTTT. Protein product: CASSPITGTNQPQHF.

This clonotype was seen more than once but under ten times. The chain links TRBV5-1 to TRBJ1-6; D is uncertain. Looked up from germline, CDR1 is SGHRS and CDR2 is YFSETQ. V was shortened by 0 bases and J by 7 bases, with 11 bases between the two germline ends. The CDR3 is 15 residues long. The CDR3 spells CASSLEGLPNSPLHF. The CDR3 DNA reads as TGCGCCAGCAGCTTGGAGGGCCTTCCAAATTCACCCCTCCACTTT.

CDR3 DNA: TGTGCCAGCTCACCGGGGGACGCCGAGCAGTACGTC. Protein product: CASSPGDAEQYV. The chain joins TRBV18 to TRBJ2-7; TRBD1 or TRBD2 may be the D gene (5 bases each). V dropped 3 bases and J dropped 6 bases, with 9 bases sitting between them. The CDR3 covers 12 residues. CDR1 and CDR2 (germline): KGHSH, LQKENI.

This clonotype occurred a few times. CDR3 amino acids: CSHSEGRDTEAFF. CDR3 DNA sequence: TGCAGCCACTCTGAGGGGAGGGACACTGAAGCTTTCTTT. The chain carries TRBV29-1 and TRBJ1-1; D is perhaps TRBD1 (5 bases). Germline loops: CDR1 SQVTM, CDR2 ANQGSEA. The CDR3 consists of 13 residues. V lost 8 bases and J lost 3, with 16 bases in between.

This chain links TRBV20-1 with TRBJ2-3; no definite D call. V was pared by 4 bases and J by 1 base, with 9 bases between. Germline V gene sequence: CDR1 DFQATT, CDR2 SNEGSKA (reference sequence). The CDR3 is 13 amino acids. CDR3 sequence (DNA): TGCAGTGCTAACTCCCCCGGCACAGATACGCAGTATTTT. It codes for CSANSPGTDTQYF.

This chain links TRBV19 with TRBJ1-2; 7 bases agree with TRBD1. Per the germline V gene, CDR1 is LNHDA and CDR2 is SQIVND (reference sequence). Trimming removed 9 bases from V and 2 bases from J; junction bases left unmatched: 6. The CDR3 length is 13 residues. The CDR3: CASQKDRNYGYTF. As DNA, the CDR3 is TGTGCCAGCCAGAAGGACAGGAACTATGGCTACACCTTC.

A few counts support this clonotype. This chain connects TRBV18 to TRBJ1-1; D is perhaps TRBD1 (5 bases). This CDR3 has 15 residues. V was shortened by 2 bases and J by 4 bases, with 14 bases between the two germline ends. Germline V gene sequence: CDR1 KGHSH, CDR2 LQKENI. CDR3 in amino acids: CASSPLSGIGTEAFF. The CDR3 DNA follows: TGTGCCAGCTCACCATTATCAGGGATCGGCACTGAAGCTTTCTTT. The full variable domain, with the rest looked up from reference TRBV18 and TRBJ1-1, is NAGVMQNPRHLVRRRGQEARLRCSPMKGHSHVYWYRQLPEEGLKFMVYLQKENIIDESGMPKERFSAEFPKEGPSILRIQQVVRGDSAAYFCASSPLSGIGTEAFFGQGTRLTVV.

The chain is built from TRBV7-3 and TRBJ1-1, with unresolved D. The germline V gene has CDR1 SGHTA and CDR2 FQGTGA. The V end was cut by 1 base, the J end by 0 bases, with 6 bases between. The CDR3 spans 14 residues. As DNA, the CDR3 is TGTGCCAGCAGCTTAAGCGCGATGAACACTGAAGCTTTCTTT. Its protein is CASSLSAMNTEAFF.

This clonotype came up a few times. The chain is built from TRBV4-1 and TRBJ2-1; TRBD1 aligns across 9 bases. In germline, CDR1 is MGHRA, CDR2 YSYEKL. The CDR3 has 15 amino acids. The trim removed 4 bases at V and 11 bases at J, leaving 12 bases unmatched. CDR3 residues: CASSPSGTGSTKQFF. The CDR3 nucleotides are TGCGCCAGCAGCCCTTCAGGGACAGGGTCGACGAAGCAGTTCTTC.

In its sample, this clonotype was seen many times. The chain carries TRBV5-1 and TRBJ2-2; D remains ambiguous. Trimming pared 7 bases from V and 0 bases from J, leaving 10 bases between. Germline CDR1 and CDR2: SGHRS and YFSETQ. The CDR3 is made up of 14 amino acids. CDR3 DNA sequence: TGCGCCAGCGTCGGCACATCGAACACCGGGGAGCTGTTTTTT. Protein sequence: CASVGTSNTGELFF.

The rearrangement joins TRBV6-5 to TRBJ2-1; possibly TRBD1 or TRBD2 for D (7 bases each). Germline V gene sequence: CDR1 MNHEY, CDR2 SVGAGI. Trimming removed 0 bases at V and 10 bases at J, with 19 bases between. CDR3 length: 16 amino acids. CDR3 loop: CASSYSGRGGFGEQFF. The DNA of the CDR3 is TGTGCCAGCAGTTACTCGGGCAGGGGGGGCTTTGGAGAGCAGTTCTTC.

This clonotype has more than one count but fewer than ten. The chain is built from TRBV7-6 and TRBJ2-2; the match to TRBD1 covers 9 bases. Trimming removed 7 bases from V and 7 bases from J; junction bases left unmatched: 10. The CDR3 runs 15 residues. The germline V gene encodes CDR1 SGHVS and CDR2 FNYEAQ. DNA for the CDR3: TGTGCCAGCATGCCGACAGGGGGTAGTTTCGGGGAGCTGTTTTTT. This translates into CASMPTGGSFGELFF.

This clonotype was observed a few times. The gene calls are TRBV6-6 and TRBJ1-6; weak D call: TRBD1 (6 bases). CDR1 and CDR2 (germline): MNHNY, SVGAGI (reference sequence). The CDR3 spans 15 residues. V was clipped by 5 bases and J by 2 bases, with 10 bases between them. CDR3 loop: CASSPRTAYNSPLHF. The CDR3 DNA is TGTGCCAGCAGTCCTCGGACAGCCTATAATTCACCCCTCCACTTT.